The present T cell receptor beta chain was sequenced within a study of monozygotic twins with inflammatory bowel disease. General study findings and limits: The co-twins with IBD showed lower TCRbeta diversity (inverse Simpson) than their healthy siblings. The analysis did not separate different T cell subtypes.

TCRdb reprocessed the 5' RACE reads and reports one entry per CDR3 protein, with no DNA. The table lists roughly 160,000 distinct CDR3 sequences, with around 7.2% in the top ten. Germline V CDR1 and CDR2: SGHTA, FQGNSA. The CDR3 consists of 13 residues. On this clonotype: The target antigen is unknown.

J is TRBJ1-1 and V is TRBV7-2. Sequenced material: blood. This sequence was found in a human donor with ulcerative colitis or Crohn's disease, or a healthy co-twin of an affected twin (not recorded which). The CDR3 loop reads CASSFNENTEAFF.